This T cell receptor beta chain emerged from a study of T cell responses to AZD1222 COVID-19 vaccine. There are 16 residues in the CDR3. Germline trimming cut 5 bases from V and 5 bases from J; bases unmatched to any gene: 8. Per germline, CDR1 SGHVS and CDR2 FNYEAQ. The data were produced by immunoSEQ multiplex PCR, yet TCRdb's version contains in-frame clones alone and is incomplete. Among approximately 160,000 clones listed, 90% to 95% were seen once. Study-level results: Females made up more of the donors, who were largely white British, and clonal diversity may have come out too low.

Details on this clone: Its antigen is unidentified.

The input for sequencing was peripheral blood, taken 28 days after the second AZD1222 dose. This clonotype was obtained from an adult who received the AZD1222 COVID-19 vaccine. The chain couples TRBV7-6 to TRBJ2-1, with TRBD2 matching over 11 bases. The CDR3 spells CASSHLGGLADNEQFF. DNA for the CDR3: TGTGCCAGCAGCCACCTAGGGGGACTAGCGGACAATGAGCAGTTCTTC.